This TCR beta chain was identified in a study of blood T cell repertoires in COVID-19. Study as a whole: Whether acute or convalescent, the COVID-19 samples came from the United States, Italy and Spain. The analysed material was cDNA or gDNA that came from T cells, B-cell-depleted T cells, or PBMCs.

Followed over time, Seattle patients had been enrolled while infection was active. With 4 bases clipped from V and 7 bases from J, the junction kept 4 bases outside the gene matches. This CDR3 comprises 15 residues. Per the germline V gene, CDR1 is SGDLS and CDR2 is YYNGEE. Clones were read by immunoSEQ multiplex PCR, and TCRdb kept only the in-frame ones, dropping some. The sample shows around 130,000 clones, 65% to 85% of them seen only once. The sequenced sample consisted of peripheral blood. The sequence was collected from a man aged 25 to 40 with COVID-19, enrolled during active disease. The chain joins TRBV9 to TRBJ2-1, with 14 bases fitting TRBD2. CDR3 nucleotides: TGTGCCAGCAGCACGGGACTAGCGGGAGCAAATGAGCAGTTCTTC. Translation: CASSTGLAGANEQFF.